This record looks at one T cell receptor (beta chain) sequence and its context. This entry comes from a study of T cell responses to AZD1222 COVID-19 vaccine. Only in-frame clones appear in the TCRdb table, and some are missing; sequencing was by immunoSEQ multiplex PCR. The profile shows 170,000 or so clones, over 75% of them singletons. The source is an adult in good health. The sample here was peripheral blood, taken on day 0 of AZD1222 vaccination.

CDR3 nucleotide sequence: TGTGCCAGCAGCTTAGCAGGGGGCGCGAATAATTCACCCCTCCACTTT. It specifies CASSLAGGANNSPLHF. The chain uses TRBV11-2 and TRBJ1-6; 8 positions match TRBD1. V gave up 1 base and J gave up 5 bases; unmatched junction bases: 4. Germline V lookup: CDR1 SGHAT, CDR2 FQNNGV. The CDR3 covers 16 residues.